This record covers a single T cell receptor beta chain. Every patient underwent thyroid surgery untreated. Original processing notes: What underpinned the distant-metastasis classifier for papillary thyroid cancer was the set of CDR3 differences across clinicopathological groups. TCRdb re-called the PCR reads with MiXCR. TCRdb, not the original authors, processed these V and J calls. The sample has some 39,000 clones, approximately 15% seen once. This record comes from a study of metastatic and nonmetastatic thyroid tumors. Study overall: The comparison covered peripheral blood and tumor or nodule tissue in malignant and benign thyroid patients.

Germline V gene data show CDR1 as MNHEY and CDR2 as SVGEGT. Trimming cost V 8 bases and J 1 base, with 14 bases left between them. The CDR3 runs to 14 residues. The clonotype originates from a female donor with papillary thyroid cancer or a benign thyroid nodule (not recorded which). Some clones in this sample may be carry-over from other donors' samples. Sequencing used blood. The rearrangement joins TRBV6-2 or TRBV6-3 to TRBJ1-1, with D perhaps matching TRBD1 (5 bases). CDR3 DNA: TGTGCCAGCGCCGCTCTAGGGGAGAACACTGAAGCTTTCTTT. This codes for CASAALGENTEAFF.